This TCR beta chain is from a study of blood T cells in healthy people across ages. Primed by a sample-barcoded 5' primer and a J-beta primer mix, a second PCR proceeded for roughly 6 to 12 cycles. TCRdb called the 5' RACE reads again in MiXCR, with one record for every CDR3 protein. The sample holds about 570,000 distinct CDR3 sequences; approximately 25% are singletons and the top ten take around 20%. This CDR3 has 13 residues. Germline V lookup: CDR1 SGHTA, CDR2 FQGNSA. The ends were cut back, 3 bases at V and 4 bases at J, with 9 bases in the middle. PBMCs numbering at least 6.5 million were isolated per sample. This clonotype was picked up a small number of times. Its antigen is unidentified. Study-wide results and limits: Across the age range, TCR beta diversity per million T cells fell in a roughly linear way. Relative to aged donors, long-lived donors carried more naive CD4+ cells and displayed higher diversity. With donor CMV status unknown, expanded clonotype changes were possibly confounded.

The rearrangement joins TRBV7-2 to TRBJ2-5, with D perhaps matching TRBD1 (6 bases). The sequencing sample was made of blood. The sequence came from an older woman in good health. CDR3 DNA: TGTGCCAGCAGCTTCGCAGGGGCAGAGACCCAGTACTTC. Its protein product is CASSFAGAETQYF.